The entry below describes one T cell receptor (beta chain). As handled by the study authors: Nucleated cell number was recorded as an estimate derived from reference gene primer amplification. TCRdb's copy holds only in-frame clones and misses some; the assay was immunoSEQ multiplex PCR. V and J calls and clone size are given by that table; D and trimming were obtained from the DNA. This sample has 140,000 or so clones, with 80% found just once. These data are taken from a study of blood T cell repertoires in COVID-19. The CDR3 spans 14 residues. Sequenced: peripheral blood. The rearrangement links TRBV1 to TRBJ2-7; TRBD1 is the table's D call, not checked against the DNA. TRBV1 is classified as a pseudogene. This sequence was found in a woman in her forties or fifties with acute or convalescent COVID-19. CDR3 sequence reads: CTSSQDTCPDEQYF. The CDR3 DNA reads as TGCACCAGCAGCCAAGATACGTGTCCAGACGAGCAGTACTTC.